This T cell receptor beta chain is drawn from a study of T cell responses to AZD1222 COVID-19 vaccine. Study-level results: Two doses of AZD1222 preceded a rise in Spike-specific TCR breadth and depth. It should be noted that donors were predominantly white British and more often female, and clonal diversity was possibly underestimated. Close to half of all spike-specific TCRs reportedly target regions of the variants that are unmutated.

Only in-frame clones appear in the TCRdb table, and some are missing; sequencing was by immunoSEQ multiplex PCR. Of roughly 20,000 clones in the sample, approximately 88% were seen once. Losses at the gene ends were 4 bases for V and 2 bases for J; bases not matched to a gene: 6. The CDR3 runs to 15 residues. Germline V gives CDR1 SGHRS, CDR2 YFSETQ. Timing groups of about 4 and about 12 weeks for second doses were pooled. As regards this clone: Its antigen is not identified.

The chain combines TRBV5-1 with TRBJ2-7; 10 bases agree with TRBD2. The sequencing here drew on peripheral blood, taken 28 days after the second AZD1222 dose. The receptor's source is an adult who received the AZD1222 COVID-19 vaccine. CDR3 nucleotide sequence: TGCGCCAGCAGCGGAAGGACTAGCGGTGCCTACGAGCAGTACTTC. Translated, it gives CASSGRTSGAYEQYF.